A single sample is the source of the 28 T cell receptor beta chains below, sequenced in a study of CD8 T cells in Susac syndrome. The authors reverse transcribed 0.5 to 1 ug RNA with random hexamers. TCRdb called the immunoSEQ multiplex PCR reads again in MiXCR, with one record for every CDR3 protein. This sample has just over 150,000 distinct CDR3 sequences, with around 95% found just once. Sequencing used CD8+ T cells from PBMCs. The receptors were sampled from a human donor with multiple sclerosis.

The rearrangement links TRBV7-9 to TRBJ2-5, with D unclear. V shed 1 base and J shed 1 base, with 7 bases lying between them. Per the germline V gene, CDR1 is SEHNR and CDR2 is FQNEAQ (reference sequence). The CDR3 runs to 14 residues. The CDR3 loop is CASSLVRAQETQYF. CDR3 DNA: TGTGCCAGCAGCTTAGTCAGAGCCCAAGAGACCCAGTACTTC.

The V gene is TRBV7-2, the J gene TRBJ2-3, with unresolved D. The CDR3 is made up of 12 amino acids. Germline CDR1 is SGHTA and CDR2 is FQGNSA. Trimming left V 4 bases short and J 8 bases short, with 10 bases between. The chain's CDR3 is CASSYGISTQYF. CDR3 bases: TGTGCCAGCAGCTACGGAATTAGTACGCAGTATTTT. The variable domain in full, completed from reference TRBV7-2 and TRBJ2-3, reads GAGVSQSPSNKVTEKGKDVELRCDPISGHTALYWYRQSLGQGLEFLIYFQGNSAPDKSGLPSDRFSAERTGGSVSTLTIQRTQQEDSAVYLCASSYGISTQYFGPGTRLTVL.

The J gene is TRBJ1-2, the V gene TRBV30; D gene ambiguous. The CDR3 consists of 14 residues. CDR1 is GTSNPN, CDR2 SVGIG, per germline (reference sequence). V was trimmed by 4 bases and J by 2 bases, leaving 14 bases between them. CDR3 sequence (DNA): TGTGCCTGGAAAGCGGGTCCTAGGAACTATGGCTACACCTTC. Residues: CAWKAGPRNYGYTF. The variable domain in full, completed from reference TRBV30 and TRBJ1-2, reads SQTIHQWPATLVQPVGSPLSLECTVEGTSNPNLYWYRQAAGRGLQLLFYSVGIGQISSEVPQNLSASRPQDRQFILSSKKLLLSDSGFYLCAWKAGPRNYGYTFGSGTRLTVV.

The chain joins TRBV28 to TRBJ1-1; weak D call: TRBD1 (5 bases). Germline V lookup: CDR1 MDHEN, CDR2 SYDVKM. The CDR3 sequence is 12 residues long. V was pared by 6 bases and J by 11 bases, with 16 bases between. The CDR3 sequence is CASRSGGPWAFF. The CDR3 coding sequence is TGTGCCAGCAGGAGCGGGGGTCCGTGGGCTTTCTTT.

The chain joins TRBV10-3 to TRBJ2-1; D not certain. Germline CDR1 ENHRY, CDR2 SYGVKD. The V and J ends lost 3 bases and 6 bases respectively, with 3 bases between them. The CDR3 is made up of 11 amino acids. This CDR3 is CAISDLNEQFF. CDR3 in DNA: TGTGCCATCAGTGACCTCAATGAGCAGTTCTTC.

V gene TRBV7-2 combines with J gene TRBJ2-7; 9 bases fit TRBD1. This CDR3 is 15 amino acids long. The trim removed 4 bases at V and 4 bases at J, leaving 8 bases unmatched. From germline, CDR1 is SGHTA and CDR2 FQGNSA. The CDR3 loop is CASSSGQGILYEQYF. CDR3 coding DNA: TGTGCCAGCAGCTCCGGACAGGGGATTCTGTACGAGCAGTACTTC.

The rearrangement joins TRBV9 to TRBJ2-3; D ambiguous. V lost 0 bases, J lost 4 bases, and 9 bases lay in between. Germline lookup yields CDR1 SGDLS and CDR2 YYNGEE. CDR3 length: 14 amino acids. The DNA for the CDR3 is TGTGCCAGCAGCGTAGACGGAGCCCCAGATACGCAGTATTTT. Translated: CASSVDGAPDTQYF.

The J gene is TRBJ1-1, the V gene TRBV5-4, with D hard to call. The CDR3 is 14 amino acids. Trimming left V 4 bases short and J 6 bases short, with 16 bases between. The germline V gene has CDR1 SGHNT and CDR2 YYREEE (reference sequence). CDR3 protein: CASSLLGEKAEAFF. The CDR3 DNA follows: TGTGCCAGCAGCCTTCTTGGGGAGAAGGCTGAAGCTTTCTTT.

This clonotype was found once. The CDR3 sequence is CASSSMDRWSTEAFF. Written as DNA, the CDR3 is TGTGCCAGCAGCTCAATGGACAGGTGGAGCACTGAAGCTTTCTTT. The chain joins TRBV7-9 to TRBJ1-1, with TRBD1 matching over 7 bases. Germline CDR1 and CDR2: SEHNR and FQNEAQ (reference sequence). With 4 bases clipped from V and 4 bases from J, the junction kept 9 bases outside the gene matches. The CDR3 consists of 15 residues.

The chain combines TRBV28 with TRBJ2-1; D ambiguous. V gave up 7 bases and J gave up 0 bases, with 10 bases separating them. The CDR3 loop spans 14 amino acids. Per the germline V gene, CDR1 is MDHEN and CDR2 is SYDVKM. The CDR3 reads CASKIYTSYNEQFF. As DNA, the CDR3 is TGTGCCAGCAAAATCTACACCTCCTACAATGAGCAGTTCTTC.

V usage is TRBV3-1 and J usage is TRBJ1-1; D remains unclear. CDR3 length equals 13 residues. CDR1 and CDR2 from the germline V gene are LGHDT and YNNKEL (reference sequence). The V gene lost 4 bases and the J gene lost 6 bases, with 12 bases spanning the gap. The CDR3 loop is CASSPDTVAEAFF. In DNA, the CDR3 is TGTGCCAGCAGCCCCGACACGGTCGCTGAAGCTTTCTTT.

The V gene is TRBV3-1, the J gene TRBJ2-7; no clear D gene. CDR3 length: 14 amino acids. V was trimmed by 3 bases and J by 1 base, leaving 10 bases between them. Germline CDR1 reads LGHDT; CDR2 reads YNNKEL (reference sequence). CDR3 sequence: CASSHVSGSYEQYF. The CDR3 nucleotides read TGTGCCAGCAGCCACGTCTCCGGATCCTACGAGCAGTACTTC.

The chain joins TRBV4-2 to TRBJ1-4; 8 nucleotides match TRBD1. The CDR3 loop spans 14 amino acids. V shed 4 bases and J 6 bases; nucleotides not matched to a gene: 4. Germline V gene sequence: CDR1 LGHNA, CDR2 YNFKEQ. CDR3 nucleotide sequence: TGTGCCAGCAGCCCAAGGACAGGGTATGAAAAACTGTTTTTT. It is translated as CASSPRTGYEKLFF.

The rearrangement joins TRBV20-1 to TRBJ2-7; D is ambiguous. The CDR3 is 14 amino acids. The V gene lost 0 bases and the J gene lost 3 bases, with 12 bases spanning the gap. Per germline, CDR1 DFQATT and CDR2 SNEGSKA (reference sequence). The CDR3 region has the DNA TGCAGTGCTAGAGATGTGGTGCTGGTCTACGAGCAGTACTTC. Protein sequence: CSARDVVLVYEQYF.

The chain couples TRBV27 to TRBJ2-1; D not certain. Trimming cost V 3 bases and J 8 bases, with 11 bases left between them. Germline CDR1 MNHEY, CDR2 SMNVEV (reference sequence). This CDR3 has 13 residues. CDR3 sequence reads: CASSFFLSDEQFF. The CDR3 DNA reads TGTGCCAGCAGTTTCTTCCTTTCAGATGAGCAGTTCTTC.

The gene calls are TRBV9 and TRBJ2-7; TRBD1 aligns across 9 bases. CDR3 length: 15 amino acids. In germline, CDR1 is SGDLS, CDR2 YYNGEE. V was pared by 4 bases and J by 7 bases, with 12 bases of the junction left unmatched. The CDR3 nucleotides are TGTGCCAGCAGCATTGACAGGGGGGGCACCCGGGAGCAGTACTTC. It is translated as CASSIDRGGTREQYF.

This clonotype was seen only a few times. The chain carries TRBV9 and TRBJ2-7; perhaps D is TRBD1 or TRBD2 (5 bases each). This CDR3 has 14 amino acids. The ends were cut back, 3 bases at V and 1 base at J, with 11 bases in the middle. Per germline, CDR1 SGDLS and CDR2 YYNGEE. This CDR3 reads CASSGRDGSYEQYF. Written as DNA, the CDR3 is TGTGCCAGCAGCGGACGGGACGGATCCTACGAGCAGTACTTC.

This rearrangement joins TRBV28 to TRBJ2-2, with D hard to call. Germline V gene data show CDR1 as MDHEN and CDR2 as SYDVKM. V lost 5 bases to trimming and J lost 0 bases, with 10 bases between them. The CDR3 totals 15 residues. For the CDR3, the DNA is TGTGCCAGCAGTCCCGTCGGGTCGAACACCGGGGAGCTGTTTTTT. Its protein product is CASSPVGSNTGELFF.

This clonotype was observed a handful of times. This sequence joins TRBV14 and TRBJ2-1, with D hard to call. The length of the CDR3 is 11 residues. V lost 1 base and J lost 10, with 5 bases in between. Germline V gene sequence: CDR1 SGHDN, CDR2 FVKESK. CDR3 residues: CASSQGREQFF. CDR3 coding DNA: TGTGCCAGCAGCCAAGGGCGGGAGCAGTTCTTC.

This clonotype was detected once. The chain combines TRBV27 with TRBJ2-7; D may match TRBD1 or TRBD2 (5 bases each). Looked up from germline, CDR1 is MNHEY and CDR2 is SMNVEV (reference sequence). The germline V and J ends were trimmed by 5 bases and 2 bases, with 16 bases remaining between them. The CDR3 totals 15 residues. CDR3 bases: TGTGCCAGCAGTCTGAGGGGCTCCCCTACCTACGAGCAGTACTTC. Translation gives CASSLRGSPTYEQYF.

This clonotype occurred once. An end of the junction does not agree with germline; a read error may underlie this. The rearrangement uses TRBV3-1 and TRBJ2-7, with TRBD1 identical over 9 bases. This CDR3 has 15 residues. The germline V gene encodes CDR1 LGHDT and CDR2 YNNKEL (reference sequence). In DNA, the CDR3 is TGTGCCAGCAGCCAAGTACGGACAGGGGCGTACGGGCAGTACTTC. Amino acid sequence: CASSQVRTGAYGQYF.

This chain connects TRBV20-1 to TRBJ2-3; 12 bases match TRBD2. CDR1 and CDR2 (germline): DFQATT, SNEGSKA (reference sequence). V trimming: 2 bases; J trimming: 1 base; junction bases outside the gene matches: 7. The CDR3 sequence is 17 residues long. This CDR3 is CSARRTTSGGRTDTQYF. The CDR3 nucleotides read TGCAGTGCTAGACGGACTACTAGCGGGGGGCGCACAGATACGCAGTATTTT.

J is TRBJ2-3 and V is TRBV2, with TRBD1 matching over 8 bases. The CDR3 length is 15 residues. The germline V gene has CDR1 SNHLY and CDR2 FYNNEI. After removal of 11 bases from V and 4 bases from J, the junction contained 14 bases not matched to a gene. This CDR3 is CARVPGQDPPDTQYF. The CDR3 coding sequence is TGTGCCCGTGTCCCGGGACAGGACCCCCCAGATACGCAGTATTTT.

The chain has TRBV12-3 or TRBV12-4 and TRBJ1-5; D might be TRBD1 (5 bases). This CDR3 has 13 amino acids. Trimming removed 1 base at V and 8 bases at J, with 9 bases between. The CDR3 DNA reads TGTGCCAGCAGTTTAGGGGGCGCGGAGCCCCAGCATTTT. Its protein product is CASSLGGAEPQHF.

This clonotype was observed a few times. This chain links TRBV7-9 with TRBJ1-5; TRBD1 agrees at 7 bases. The germline CDR1 and CDR2 sequences are SEHNR and FQNEAQ (reference sequence). The CDR3 contains 12 residues. V dropped 6 bases and J dropped 6; count of bases not matched to a gene: 2. The CDR3 DNA is TGTGCCAGCAGGGCAGGGGGTCAGCCCCAGCATTTT. Translated, it gives CASRAGGQPQHF.

This clonotype was detected once. This sequence joins TRBV11-2 and TRBJ2-1; D may be TRBD2 (5 bases). The CDR3 length is 16 residues. Germline values: CDR1 SGHAT, CDR2 FQNNGV. Trimming took off 6 bases at V and 0 bases at J, with 15 bases between the two ends. CDR3 in amino acids: CASRMDSFSSYNEQFF. In DNA, the CDR3 is TGTGCCAGCAGAATGGACTCCTTTAGCTCCTACAATGAGCAGTTCTTC.

The chain joins TRBV7-9 to TRBJ1-2, with D tentatively TRBD1 (6 bases). CDR3 length: 13 residues. Trimming pared 4 bases from V and 5 bases from J, leaving 11 bases between. Germline values: CDR1 SEHNR, CDR2 FQNEAQ (reference sequence). The CDR3: CASSSGQRYGYTF. The CDR3 DNA follows: TGTGCCAGCAGCTCTGGACAGAGATATGGCTACACCTTC.

The rearrangement uses TRBV29-1 and TRBJ2-7; 7 bases are a match to TRBD1. Germline CDR1 reads SQVTM; CDR2 reads ANQGSEA. This CDR3 spans 13 amino acids. Trimming took 6 bases from V and 3 from J; bases not matched to a gene: 8. CDR3 amino acids: CSVQQGIDYEQYF. For the CDR3, the DNA is TGCAGCGTGCAACAGGGGATAGACTACGAGCAGTACTTC.